A single sample is the source of the 20 T cell receptor beta chains below, sequenced in a study of blood T cell repertoires in COVID-19. Clones were sequenced by immunoSEQ multiplex PCR, and TCRdb holds only the in-frame ones, with some missing. The repertoire holds tens of thousands of clones, with 65% to 90% as singletons. Sequenced input: peripheral blood. All receptors derive from a man aged 55 to 69 with acute or convalescent COVID-19.

CDR3 sequence reads: CASSLVRQGISLNEQFF. CDR3 bases: TGTGCCAGCAGCTTAGTCAGACAGGGTATATCTCTTAATGAGCAGTTCTTC. The rearrangement links TRBV7-2 to TRBJ2-1; 7 bases map to TRBD1. This CDR3 comprises 17 residues. With 1 base clipped from V and 7 bases from J, the junction kept 13 bases outside the gene matches. Per the germline V gene, CDR1 is SGHTA and CDR2 is FQGNSA.

This chain uses TRBV6-1 with TRBJ1-5; D might be TRBD1 (5 bases). V gave up 2 bases and J gave up 4 bases, with 27 bases separating them. CDR3 size: 20 residues. The V gene's germline CDR1 is MNHNS and CDR2 SASEGT. The DNA for the CDR3 is TGTGCCAGCAGTGAATATCCGGTAAAAGTGGGCAGGGTGTTGAATCAGCCCCAGCATTTT. Protein: CASSEYPVKVGRVLNQPQHF.

On this clone: The junction differs from germline at one of its ends, possibly a read error. The chain has TRBV7-7 and TRBJ2-5, with a possible D match to TRBD1 (5 bases). Germline V gene sequence: CDR1 SSHAT, CDR2 FNYEAQ (reference sequence). The CDR3 is 14 amino acids. CDR3 sequence reads: CASSWGSLQETQYF. The DNA of the CDR3 is TGTGCTAGCAGCTGGGGCAGCTTACAAGAGACCCAGTACTTC.

The chain carries TRBV6-6 and TRBJ1-5, with a weak D call TRBD1 (5 bases). V lost 6 bases to trimming and J lost 2 bases, with 17 bases between them. Germline CDR1 reads MNHNY; CDR2 reads SVGAGI (reference sequence). This CDR3 spans 16 amino acids. CDR3 region: CASSHVAGPGNQPQHF. The CDR3 DNA reads TGTGCCAGCAGCCATGTTGCGGGGCCAGGCAATCAGCCCCAGCATTTT.

The chain joins TRBV5-1 to TRBJ1-1; tentatively, D is TRBD1 (6 bases). CDR1 is SGHRS, CDR2 YFSETQ, per germline. V lost 5 bases to trimming and J lost 0 bases, with 11 bases between them. The CDR3 is 14 residues long. In nucleotides, the CDR3 is TGCGCCAGCAGAGGGGACATTATGAACACTGAAGCTTTCTTT. This translates into CASRGDIMNTEAFF.

Only one count was recorded for this clone. The chain carries TRBV6-2 or TRBV6-3 and TRBJ2-1, with 9 bases aligning to TRBD1. This CDR3 is built from 15 residues. The germline CDR1 and CDR2 sequences are MNHEY and SVGEGT. V trimming: 6 bases; J trimming: 2 bases; junction bases outside the gene matches: 5. The CDR3: CASSLRDRAYNEQFF. CDR3 DNA sequence: TGTGCCAGCAGCCTACGGGACAGGGCCTACAATGAGCAGTTCTTC.

The V gene is TRBV5-4, the J gene TRBJ1-1; 8 bases align to TRBD1. CDR3 length: 14 residues. Trimming removed 4 bases from V and 4 bases from J; junction bases left unmatched: 6. The V gene's germline CDR1 is SGHNT and CDR2 YYREEE (reference sequence). The CDR3 sequence: CASSPQGASTEAFF. The CDR3 coding sequence is TGTGCCAGCAGCCCCCAGGGGGCAAGCACTGAAGCTTTCTTT.

The genes are TRBV2 and TRBJ2-2, with TRBD2 as a possible D gene (5 bases). CDR1 SNHLY and CDR2 FYNNEI come from the germline V gene. V was pared by 4 bases and J by 5 bases, with 8 bases between. This CDR3 is 13 amino acids long. DNA of the CDR3: TGTGCCAGCAGTGTACGGGGAACCGGGGAGCTGTTTTTT. Its protein is CASSVRGTGELFF.

V usage is TRBV4-1 and J usage is TRBJ2-1, with 14 bases identical to TRBD2. This CDR3 contains 22 residues. Germline CDR1 is MGHRA and CDR2 is YSYEKL. Unmatched junction bases numbered 20, after V lost 2 bases and J lost 5 bases. For the CDR3, the DNA is TGCGCCAGCAGCCAAATCCGCCTAGAACCTAGACTAGCGGGGGGGGATCACAATGAGCAGTTCTTC. This codes for CASSQIRLEPRLAGGDHNEQFF.

The V call is TRBV14, the J call TRBJ2-1; no definite D call. Trimming cost V 0 bases and J 5 bases, with 14 bases left between them. Germline values: CDR1 SGHDN, CDR2 FVKESK. This CDR3 has 16 residues. This CDR3 reads CASSQDGWAINNEQFF. CDR3 nucleotides: TGTGCCAGCAGCCAAGATGGGTGGGCCATAAACAATGAGCAGTTCTTC.

The chain couples TRBV27 to TRBJ2-7; maybe TRBD2 (5 bases). The germline gives CDR1 MNHEY, CDR2 SMNVEV (reference sequence). The V gene lost 0 bases and the J gene lost 4 bases, with 16 bases spanning the gap. The CDR3 runs 16 residues. Here the CDR3 reads CASSLSARISGYEQYF. In DNA form, the CDR3 reads TGTGCCAGCAGTTTATCAGCGAGGATATCGGGGTACGAGCAGTACTTC.

The V gene is TRBV5-1, the J gene TRBJ1-2, with D possibly being TRBD1 (5 bases). V dropped 5 bases and J dropped 0 bases, with 11 bases sitting between them. The V gene's germline CDR1 is SGHRS and CDR2 YFSETQ. The CDR3 has 14 amino acids. CDR3 bases: TGCGCCAGCAGGGACACTGAAGCTAACTATGGCTACACCTTC. Translated: CASRDTEANYGYTF.

The chain has TRBV19 and TRBJ2-6; 7 nucleotides line up with TRBD2. The CDR3 runs 17 residues. The germline CDR1 and CDR2 sequences are LNHDA and SQIVND (reference sequence). V shed 4 bases, J shed 0 bases, and the junction held 6 bases outside the gene matches. CDR3 sequence reads: CASSSQGLSSGANVLTF. DNA for the CDR3: TGTGCCAGTAGTAGCCAGGGACTAAGCTCTGGGGCCAACGTCCTGACTTTC.

The chain couples TRBV20-1 to TRBJ1-2; D possibly corresponds to TRBD1 (5 bases). Trimming left V 3 bases short and J 6 bases short, with 17 bases between. The CDR3 runs to 14 residues. Germline CDR1 reads DFQATT; CDR2 reads SNEGSKA (reference sequence). Here the CDR3 reads CSASESGLQNGYTF. The CDR3 DNA sequence: TGCAGTGCTAGTGAGTCAGGGCTCCAGAATGGCTACACCTTC.

This clone was counted only a few times. The J gene is TRBJ2-2, the V gene TRBV30, with TRBD2 as a possible D gene (5 bases). Germline CDR1 and CDR2: GTSNPN and SVGIG (reference sequence). Trimming pared 3 bases from V and 7 bases from J, leaving 9 bases between. CDR3 size: 12 residues. The CDR3 sequence is CAWRDGGGELFF. CDR3 DNA sequence: TGTGCCTGGAGGGACGGAGGCGGGGAGCTGTTTTTT. Using reference TRBV30 and TRBJ2-2 for the parts outside the CDR3, the full variable domain is SQTIHQWPATLVQPVGSPLSLECTVEGTSNPNLYWYRQAAGRGLQLLFYSVGIGQISSEVPQNLSASRPQDRQFILSSKKLLLSDSGFYLCAWRDGGGELFFGEGSRLTVL.

The table lists this clone with a count of one. The chain combines TRBV25-1 with TRBJ1-1; a weak D match, TRBD1 (5 bases). The V end lost 6 bases, the J end lost 4 bases, and 15 bases lay between the germline ends. CDR1 and CDR2 from the germline V gene are MGHDK and SYGVNS. The CDR3 extends over 14 amino acids. CDR3 DNA: TGTGCCAGCAGGGGCCGGGGGTCTACCACTGAAGCTTTCTTT. Translation: CASRGRGSTTEAFF.

V is TRBV18 and J is TRBJ2-5; TRBD2 is a possible D gene (5 bases). The V gene lost 3 bases and the J gene lost 4 bases, with 15 bases spanning the gap. The germline V gene encodes CDR1 KGHSH and CDR2 LQKENI. CDR3 size: 15 residues. The CDR3 coding sequence is TGTGCCAGCTCACCGGGCGGGTCGGTTCGAGAGACCCAGTACTTC. It yields the protein CASSPGGSVRETQYF.

The chain recombines TRBV5-1 with TRBJ1-4; D remains ambiguous. With 4 bases removed from V and 3 bases from J, the gap between germline ends came to 16 bases. This CDR3 contains 16 residues. From germline, CDR1 is SGHRS and CDR2 YFSETQ. In DNA form, the CDR3 reads TGCGCCAGCAGCATGTCATCGGGGTGGGCTAATGAAAAACTGTTTTTT. It is translated as CASSMSSGWANEKLFF.

V usage is TRBV5-5 and J usage is TRBJ2-1; 14 nucleotides agree with TRBD2. Trimming took 6 bases from V and 7 from J; bases not matched to a gene: 3. The CDR3 runs to 14 residues. CDR1 is SGHKS and CDR2 is YYEKEE in the germline V gene (reference sequence). CDR3 amino acids: CASKGLAGANEQFF. CDR3 sequence (DNA): TGTGCCAGCAAGGGACTAGCGGGGGCTAATGAGCAGTTCTTC.

V and J are TRBV18 and TRBJ1-5, with 8 nucleotides matching TRBD1. After removal of 4 bases from V and 14 bases from J, the junction contained 7 bases not matched to a gene. Germline V CDR1 and CDR2: KGHSH, LQKENI. There are 12 residues in the CDR3. CDR3 in DNA: TGTGCCAGCTCACGAGGACAGGGCCAAGAGCATTTT. This translates into CASSRGQGQEHF.